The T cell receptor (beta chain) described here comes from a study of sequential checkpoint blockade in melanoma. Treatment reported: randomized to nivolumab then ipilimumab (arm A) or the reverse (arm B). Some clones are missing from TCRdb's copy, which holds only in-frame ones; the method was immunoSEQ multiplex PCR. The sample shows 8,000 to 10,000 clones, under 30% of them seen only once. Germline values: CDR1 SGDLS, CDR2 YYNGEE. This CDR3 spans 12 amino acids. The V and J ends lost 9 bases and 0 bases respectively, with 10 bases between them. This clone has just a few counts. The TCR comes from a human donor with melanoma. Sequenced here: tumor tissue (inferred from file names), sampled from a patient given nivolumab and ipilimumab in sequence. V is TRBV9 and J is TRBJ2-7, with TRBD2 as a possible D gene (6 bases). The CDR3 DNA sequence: TGTGCCATTGGGGGGACCTCCTACGAGCAGTACTTC. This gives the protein CAIGGTSYEQYF.